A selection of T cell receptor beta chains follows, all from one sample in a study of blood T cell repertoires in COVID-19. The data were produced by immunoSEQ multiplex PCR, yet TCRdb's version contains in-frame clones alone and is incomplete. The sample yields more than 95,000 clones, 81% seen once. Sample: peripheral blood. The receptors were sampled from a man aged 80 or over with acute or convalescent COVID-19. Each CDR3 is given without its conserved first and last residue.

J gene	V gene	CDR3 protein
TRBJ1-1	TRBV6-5	ASSYSGTLNTEAF
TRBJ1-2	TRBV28	ASTPGIFKGYT
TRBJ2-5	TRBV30	AWSGTDQETQY
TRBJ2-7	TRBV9	ASSPLNAGNEQY
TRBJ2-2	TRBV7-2	ASSSSGTLSTGELF
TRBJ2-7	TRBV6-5	ASSIRRRDEQY
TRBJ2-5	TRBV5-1	ASHVNSGRRETQY
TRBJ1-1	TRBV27	ASSLGVRGNTEAF
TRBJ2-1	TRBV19	ASSIGTSGSTVGEQF
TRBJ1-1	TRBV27	ASRDRGIAEAF
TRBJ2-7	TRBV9	ASSLYSGAEQY
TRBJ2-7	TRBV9	ASSVGQGAYEQY
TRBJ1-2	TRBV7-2	ASSLVVDSSYGYT
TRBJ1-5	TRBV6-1	ASSEMTGLGQPQH
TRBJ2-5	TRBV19	ASSPKTGAYLQETQY
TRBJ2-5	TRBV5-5	ASSFWTSGRAFQETQY
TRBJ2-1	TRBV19	ASSINSQRVSYNEQF
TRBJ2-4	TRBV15	ATSRGQIGKNIQY
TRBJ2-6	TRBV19	ASSTQIAANVLT
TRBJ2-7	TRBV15	ATSQIDRLSYEQY
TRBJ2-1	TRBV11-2	ASSLRRESHNEQF
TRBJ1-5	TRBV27	ASSLGPQRNQPQH
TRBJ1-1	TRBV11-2	ASSSQGVTEAF
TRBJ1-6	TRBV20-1	SASPGQRDSPLH
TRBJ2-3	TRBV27	ASSSRGLPTTDTQY
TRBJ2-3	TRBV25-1	ASSEQGFYTDTQY
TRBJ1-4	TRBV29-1	SVAPGSTNEKLF
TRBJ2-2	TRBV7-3	ASSLEGGLAGRTGELF
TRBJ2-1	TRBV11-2	ASSLTVFYNEQF
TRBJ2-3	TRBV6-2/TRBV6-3	ASSYTSGRTDTQY